These T cell receptor beta chains were read from a single sample in a study of blood T cells in healthy people across ages. From the 5' RACE reads, TCRdb called clonotypes with MiXCR, one entry per CDR3 protein. Seen here are 650,000 to 800,000 distinct CDR3 sequences, around two fifths observed once, and the top ten hold about 19%. The sample consisted of blood. All receptors come from a man in his fifties or sixties in good health. The CDR3 runs from the conserved cysteine through the conserved F or W. The D gene is left open where the match is weak. Not every row has a clone size; where given, it reads once, few, many or a size class.

CDR3 protein: CASSQDRGNYEQYF; CDR3 DNA: TGCGCCAGCAGCCAAGATAGGGGTAACTACGAGCAGTACTTC; clone size: .; D gene: .; J gene: TRBJ2-7; V gene: TRBV4-3
CDR3 protein: CASSLAGQQETQYF; CDR3 DNA: TGCGCCAGCAGCTTGGCGGGACAGCAAGAGACCCAGTACTTC; clone size: many; D gene: .; J gene: TRBJ2-5; V gene: TRBV7-2
CDR3 protein: CASSQDLASRTDNEQFF; CDR3 DNA: TGCGCCAGCAGCCAAGATTTAGCATCCAGGACTGACAATGAGCAGTTCTTC; clone size: .; D gene: .; J gene: TRBJ2-1; V gene: TRBV4-3
CDR3 protein: CSARDYRGGNSYNEQYF; CDR3 DNA: TGCAGTGCTAGAGATTACCGGGGGGGGAACTCCTACAATGAGCAGTACTTC; clone size: .; D gene: TRBD2; J gene: TRBJ2-7; V gene: TRBV20-1
CDR3 protein: CSARETARNQPQHF; CDR3 DNA: TGCAGTGCTAGAGAGACAGCTAGAAATCAGCCCCAGCATTTT; clone size: few; D gene: .; J gene: TRBJ1-5; V gene: TRBV20-1
CDR3 protein: CASTPGQGSYGYTF; CDR3 DNA: TGTGCCAGTACCCCAGGACAGGGGTCCTATGGCTACACCTTC; clone size: once; D gene: TRBD1; J gene: TRBJ1-2; V gene: TRBV19
CDR3 protein: CASSLSSGFMYEQYF; CDR3 DNA: TGTGCCAGCAGCCTTTCGTCGGGTTTCATGTACGAGCAGTACTTC; clone size: many; D gene: .; J gene: TRBJ2-7; V gene: TRBV5-5
CDR3 protein: CAISGYSEGEQFF; CDR3 DNA: TGTGCCATCAGTGGTTATAGTGAGGGTGAGCAGTTCTTC; clone size: .; D gene: .; J gene: TRBJ2-1; V gene: TRBV10-3
CDR3 protein: CASSETDRNYGYTF; CDR3 DNA: TGTGCCAGCAGTGAAACCGATAGAAACTATGGCTACACCTTC; clone size: few; D gene: .; J gene: TRBJ1-2; V gene: TRBV25-1
CDR3 protein: CSAKKPSGGTNNEQYF; CDR3 DNA: TGCAGTGCTAAGAAACCTAGCGGGGGTACTAACAATGAGCAGTACTTC; clone size: .; D gene: TRBD2; J gene: TRBJ2-5; V gene: TRBV20-1
CDR3 protein: CASRTGTGVGEQYF; CDR3 DNA: TGTGCCAGCAGGACCGGGACAGGGGTAGGCGAGCAGTACTTC; clone size: few; D gene: TRBD1; J gene: TRBJ2-7; V gene: TRBV27
CDR3 protein: CASRETGSGADTQYF; CDR3 DNA: TGTGCCTCCAGGGAGACAGGGTCGGGCGCAGATACGCAGTATTTT; clone size: few; D gene: TRBD1; J gene: TRBJ2-3; V gene: TRBV6-6
CDR3 protein: CASSSSGSLTYNEQFF; CDR3 DNA: TGTGCCAGTAGTTCCTCAGGGAGTCTGACGTACAATGAGCAGTTCTTC; clone size: .; D gene: .; J gene: TRBJ2-1; V gene: TRBV19
CDR3 protein: CSASSSGAPITLRVGEQFF; CDR3 DNA: TGCAGTGCTAGTTCTAGCGGGGCCCCTATTACTCTACGAGTGGGTGAGCAGTTCTTC; clone size: .; D gene: TRBD2; J gene: TRBJ2-1; V gene: TRBV20-1
CDR3 protein: CASTSNSGGSYEQYF; CDR3 DNA: TGTGCCAGCACCTCAAATAGCGGGGGGTCCTACGAGCAGTACTTC; clone size: few; D gene: TRBD2; J gene: TRBJ2-7; V gene: TRBV28
CDR3 protein: CASTRIVMNTEAFF; CDR3 DNA: TGTGCCTCCACGAGGATTGTGATGAACACTGAAGCTTTCTTT; clone size: .; D gene: .; J gene: TRBJ1-1; V gene: TRBV30
CDR3 protein: CASRPRSGGDEKLFF; CDR3 DNA: TGTGCCAGTAGGCCGAGATCCGGGGGGGATGAAAAACTGTTTTTT; clone size: .; D gene: .; J gene: TRBJ1-4; V gene: TRBV19